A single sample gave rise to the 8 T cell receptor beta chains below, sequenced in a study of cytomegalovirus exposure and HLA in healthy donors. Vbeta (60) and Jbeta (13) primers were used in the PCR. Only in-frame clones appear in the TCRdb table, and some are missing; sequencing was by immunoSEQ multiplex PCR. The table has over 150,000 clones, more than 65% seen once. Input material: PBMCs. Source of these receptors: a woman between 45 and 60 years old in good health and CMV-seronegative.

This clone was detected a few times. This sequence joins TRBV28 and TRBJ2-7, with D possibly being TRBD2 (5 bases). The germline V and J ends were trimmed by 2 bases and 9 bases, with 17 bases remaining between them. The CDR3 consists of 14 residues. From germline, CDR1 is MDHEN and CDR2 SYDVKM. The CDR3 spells CASSLAGISTGQYF. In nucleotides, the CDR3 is TGTGCCAGCAGTTTAGCCGGGATCTCGACTGGGCAGTACTTC.

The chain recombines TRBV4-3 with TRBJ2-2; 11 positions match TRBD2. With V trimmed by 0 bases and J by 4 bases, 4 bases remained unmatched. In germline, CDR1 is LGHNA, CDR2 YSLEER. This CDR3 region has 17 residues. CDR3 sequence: CASSQEISGGATGELFF. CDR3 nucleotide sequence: TGCGCCAGCAGCCAAGAGATTAGCGGGGGGGCCACCGGGGAGCTGTTTTTT.

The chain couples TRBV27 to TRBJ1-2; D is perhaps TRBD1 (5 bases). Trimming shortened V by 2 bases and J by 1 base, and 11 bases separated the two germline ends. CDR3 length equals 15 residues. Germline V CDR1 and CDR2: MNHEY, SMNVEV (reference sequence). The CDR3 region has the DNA TGTGCCAGCAGTTTAAAACAGGAGTTTAACTATGGCTACACCTTC. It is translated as CASSLKQEFNYGYTF.

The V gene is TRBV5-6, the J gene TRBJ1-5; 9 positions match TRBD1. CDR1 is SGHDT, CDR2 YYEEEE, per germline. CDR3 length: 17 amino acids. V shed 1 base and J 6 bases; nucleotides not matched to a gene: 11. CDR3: CASSLTKTGGRGQPQHF. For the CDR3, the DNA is TGTGCCAGCAGCTTGACCAAAACAGGGGGCAGGGGTCAGCCCCAGCATTTT.

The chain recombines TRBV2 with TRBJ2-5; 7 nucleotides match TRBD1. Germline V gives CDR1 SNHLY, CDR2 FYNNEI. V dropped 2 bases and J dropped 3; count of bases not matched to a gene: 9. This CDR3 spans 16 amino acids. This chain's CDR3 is CASSESDRAREETQYF. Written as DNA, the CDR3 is TGTGCCAGCAGTGAAAGCGACAGGGCAAGGGAAGAGACCCAGTACTTC.

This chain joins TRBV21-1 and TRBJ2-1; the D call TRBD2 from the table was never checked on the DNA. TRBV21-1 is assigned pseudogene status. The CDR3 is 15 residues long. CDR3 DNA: TGTGCCAGCAGCACGCGGACTAGCCGTATCGATGAGCAGTTCTTC. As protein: CASSTRTSRIDEQFF.

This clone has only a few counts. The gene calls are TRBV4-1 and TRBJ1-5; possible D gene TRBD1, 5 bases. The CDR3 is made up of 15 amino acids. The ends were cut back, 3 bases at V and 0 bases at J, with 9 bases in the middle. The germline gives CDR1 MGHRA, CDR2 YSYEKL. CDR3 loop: CASSHRQTSNQPQHF. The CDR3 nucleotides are TGCGCCAGCAGCCACCGACAGACTAGCAATCAGCCCCAGCATTTT.

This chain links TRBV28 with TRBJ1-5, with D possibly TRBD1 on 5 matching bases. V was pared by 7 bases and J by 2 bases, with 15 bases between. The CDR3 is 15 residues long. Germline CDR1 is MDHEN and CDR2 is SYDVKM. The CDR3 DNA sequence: TGTGCCAGCAACCCGGTGGGGGGAGGCAATCAGCCCCAGCATTTT. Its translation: CASNPVGGGNQPQHF.